Listed here are 30 T cell receptor beta chains from one sample, sequenced in a study of graft-versus-host responses after intestinal transplantation. Libraries were prepared by immunoSEQ multiplex PCR; TCRdb keeps only in-frame clonotypes and omits some of them. The table lists about 80,000 clones, about nine tenths of them singletons. Specimen: PBMCs, collected 98 days after intestinal transplantation. These receptor sequences come from a human patient who received an intestinal transplant, so some T cells may come from the graft donor.

The genes are TRBV7-3 and TRBJ2-1; 11 positions match TRBD2. This CDR3 is 16 amino acids long. Trimming cost V 5 bases and J 0 bases; bases outside gene matches: 3. Germline lookup yields CDR1 SGHTA and CDR2 FQGTGA. The DNA for the CDR3 is TGTGCCAGCAGCCCTCTAGCGGGGGGCTCCTACAATGAGCAGTTCTTC. Amino acid sequence: CASSPLAGGSYNEQFF.

The V and J genes are TRBV9 and TRBJ2-7; 8 bases fit TRBD1. Germline CDR1 and CDR2: SGDLS and YYNGEE. The junction had 8 bases not matched to a gene; V was cut back by 4 bases and J by 2 bases. The CDR3 runs 15 residues. CDR3 sequence: CASSQDRDAPYEQYF. The CDR3 coding sequence is TGTGCCAGCAGCCAGGACAGGGACGCCCCCTACGAGCAGTACTTC.

This chain uses TRBV27 with TRBJ2-3; D is possibly TRBD2 (5 bases). In germline, CDR1 is MNHEY, CDR2 SMNVEV (reference sequence). Trimming removed 5 bases at V and 2 bases at J, with 14 bases between. The CDR3 covers 15 residues. The CDR3 sequence is CASSETIAFTDTQYF. The CDR3 bases are TGTGCCAGCAGTGAGACTATAGCTTTCACAGATACGCAGTATTTT.

The rearrangement links TRBV6-5 to TRBJ1-1; tentative D call: TRBD1 (5 bases). Germline V lookup: CDR1 MNHEY, CDR2 SVGAGI. V lost 0 bases and J 7 bases, leaving 15 bases between the germline ends. This CDR3 has 15 residues. The CDR3 nucleotides are TGTGCCAGCAGTTACTCGATGCCGCCGGGACTTGAAGCTTTCTTT. Translation gives CASSYSMPPGLEAFF.

The gene calls are TRBV5-5 and TRBJ1-5, with D possibly being TRBD1 (6 bases). V shed 1 base and J shed 5 bases, with 19 bases lying between them. In germline, CDR1 is SGHKS, CDR2 YYEKEE (reference sequence). This CDR3 spans 17 amino acids. The CDR3 sequence is CASSLYFNRVVDQPQHF. CDR3 bases: TGTGCCAGCAGCTTGTATTTTAACAGGGTGGTGGATCAGCCCCAGCATTTT.

This clone was observed once. This chain links TRBV5-1 with TRBJ1-3; D ambiguous. V lost 0 bases to trimming and J lost 3 bases, with 1 base between them. The V gene's germline CDR1 is SGHRS and CDR2 YFSETQ. CDR3 size: 12 residues. This chain's CDR3 is CASSLDGNTIYF. The CDR3 nucleotides read TGCGCCAGCAGCTTGGATGGAAACACCATATATTTT.

The gene calls are TRBV19 and TRBJ2-4; D unresolved. The germline CDR1 and CDR2 sequences are LNHDA and SQIVND (reference sequence). The CDR3 runs 12 residues. Between the trimmed V and J ends, which lost 5 bases and 4 bases, there was a span of 6 bases. Here the CDR3 reads CASSGWKNIQYF. CDR3 nucleotide sequence: TGTGCCAGTAGTGGATGGAAAAACATTCAGTACTTC.

This chain joins TRBV7-9 and TRBJ2-7; D not resolved. Germline V lookup: CDR1 SEHNR, CDR2 FQNEAQ (reference sequence). The CDR3 extends over 15 amino acids. V lost 6 bases to trimming and J lost 6 bases, with 21 bases between them. CDR3 sequence (DNA): TGTGCCAGCAGTAAGACGGATTCCCTCGGACGCGAGCAGTACTTC. Its protein is CASSKTDSLGREQYF.

The rearrangement joins TRBV10-1 to TRBJ1-5; a weak D match, TRBD1 (6 bases). V was pared by 7 bases and J by 4 bases, with 14 bases between. The CDR3 runs 14 residues. Germline V gene lookup returns CDR1 WNHNN and CDR2 SYGVQD (reference sequence). CDR3 sequence reads: CASMGAGRNQPQHF. As DNA, the CDR3 is TGCGCCAGCATGGGGGCAGGGAGAAATCAGCCCCAGCATTTT.

The chain joins TRBV5-1 to TRBJ2-1; no clear D. Germline CDR1 is SGHRS and CDR2 is YFSETQ. The CDR3 has 14 amino acids. V shed 0 bases and J shed 6 bases, with 10 bases lying between them. CDR3 in DNA: TGCGCCAGCAGCTTGGTAGTTTACGGCAATGAGCAGTTCTTC. This codes for CASSLVVYGNEQFF.

This CDR3 is CASSTNTEAFF. The CDR3 DNA reads TGTGCCAGTTCGACGAACACTGAAGCTTTCTTT. The chain employs TRBV7-6 and TRBJ1-1, with D uncertain. Germline V lookup: CDR1 SGHVS, CDR2 FNYEAQ. The CDR3 is 11 residues long. Trimming took 9 bases from V and 1 from J, leaving 6 bases between them.

V gene TRBV6-1 combines with J gene TRBJ1-5; TRBD1 aligns across 8 bases. This CDR3 has 15 amino acids. Trimming at V came to 3 bases and at J to 7 bases, leaving 8 bases not matched to a gene. CDR1 is MNHNS, CDR2 SASEGT, per germline. The CDR3 DNA reads as TGTGCCAGCAGTGATGAAGGACAGGGAACACAGCCCCAGCATTTT. It specifies CASSDEGQGTQPQHF.

V and J are TRBV7-9 and TRBJ2-5, with 7 bases identical to TRBD2. The CDR3 runs to 13 residues. Germline V gene lookup returns CDR1 SEHNR and CDR2 FQNEAQ (reference sequence). Trimming cost V 5 bases and J 2 bases; bases outside gene matches: 2. The CDR3 nucleotides are TGTGCCAGCAGCCCGGGACTACAAGAGACCCAGTACTTC. It translates to CASSPGLQETQYF.

The table lists this clone with a count of one. V and J are TRBV29-1 and TRBJ2-2; 9 nucleotides match TRBD1. The germline V gene has CDR1 SQVTM and CDR2 ANQGSEA. There are 15 residues in the CDR3. The J segment lost 6 bases and the V segment lost 1 base, leaving 6 bases of the junction unmatched. CDR3 in amino acids: CSVEVWGQGPGELFF. CDR3 coding DNA: TGCAGCGTTGAAGTTTGGGGACAGGGCCCCGGGGAGCTGTTTTTT.

This chain connects TRBV30 to TRBJ1-1; D might be TRBD1 (5 bases). This CDR3 spans 11 amino acids. Germline V gene sequence: CDR1 GTSNPN, CDR2 SVGIG (reference sequence). The germline V and J ends were trimmed by 5 bases and 7 bases, with 11 bases remaining between them. CDR3: CAWAKGLEAFF. DNA of the CDR3: TGTGCCTGGGCGAAGGGGCTTGAAGCTTTCTTT.

This clone was observed a single time. The rearrangement uses TRBV6-5 and TRBJ2-1, with 10 bases aligning to TRBD2. This CDR3 comprises 15 residues. Germline V lookup: CDR1 MNHEY, CDR2 SVGAGI. With V trimmed by 6 bases and J by 4 bases, 6 bases remained unmatched. CDR3 nucleotide sequence: TGTGCCAGCAGGACTAGCGGGTCTACTTACAATGAGCAGTTCTTC. Translated: CASRTSGSTYNEQFF.

The chain employs TRBV5-1 and TRBJ2-1, with D unclear. The CDR3 loop spans 17 amino acids. Germline V gives CDR1 SGHRS, CDR2 YFSETQ. Trimming stripped 0 bases from V and 7 bases from J, with 20 bases between. CDR3 sequence reads: CASSLVPESPPENEQFF. DNA of the CDR3: TGCGCCAGCAGCTTGGTTCCGGAAAGCCCCCCGGAGAATGAGCAGTTCTTC.

The rearrangement joins TRBV4-1 to TRBJ1-2; D ambiguous. The CDR3 covers 13 residues. Germline-derived CDR1 and CDR2 are MGHRA and YSYEKL. V was pared by 1 base and J by 2 bases, with 5 bases between. The CDR3 bases are TGCGCCAGCAGCCAAGTGGGGAACTATGGCTACACCTTC. Its protein is CASSQVGNYGYTF.

This clone was picked up one time. V gene TRBV2 combines with J gene TRBJ2-2; 7 bases are shared with TRBD1. V dropped 2 bases and J dropped 0; count of bases not matched to a gene: 0. Germline V gene sequence: CDR1 SNHLY, CDR2 FYNNEI. The CDR3 loop spans 15 amino acids. The CDR3 region has the DNA TGTGCCAGCAGTGAACAGGGGGCGAACACCGGGGAGCTGTTTTTT. Amino acid sequence: CASSEQGANTGELFF.

The V gene is TRBV5-1, the J gene TRBJ2-2; 11 bases align to TRBD2. CDR1 and CDR2 from the germline V gene are SGHRS and YFSETQ. J was trimmed by 5 bases and V by 2 bases; bases with no gene match: 2. This CDR3 region has 15 residues. Here the CDR3 DNA reads TGCGCCAGCAGCTTACTAGCGGGAGAAACCGGGGAGCTGTTTTTT. This codes for CASSLLAGETGELFF. The entire variable domain, with the rest obtained from reference TRBV5-1 and TRBJ2-2, is as follows: KAGVTQTPRYLIKTRGQQVTLSCSPISGHRSVSWYQQTPGQGLQFLFEYFSETQRNKGNFPGRFSGRQFSNSRSEMNVSTLELGDSALYLCASSLLAGETGELFFGEGSRLTVL.

The genes are TRBV11-2 and TRBJ1-2; D gene uncertain. Trimming shortened V by 5 bases and J by 11 bases, and 15 bases separated the two germline ends. This CDR3 comprises 12 residues. Germline V CDR1 and CDR2: SGHAT, FQNNGV. For the CDR3, the DNA is TGTGCCAGCAGCCAGGATACAGACTTTTACACCTTC. Its protein product is CASSQDTDFYTF.

The rearrangement uses TRBV11-2 and TRBJ2-6; D is unresolved. The CDR3 is 14 amino acids. CDR1 SGHAT and CDR2 FQNNGV come from the germline V gene. Between the trimmed V and J ends, which lost 2 bases and 1 base, there was a span of 3 bases. The CDR3 sequence: CASSLISGANVLTF. The CDR3 DNA reads as TGTGCCAGCAGCTTAATTTCTGGGGCCAACGTCCTGACTTTC.

V usage is TRBV5-4 and J usage is TRBJ1-1; TRBD1 might be the D (6 bases). Germline-derived CDR1 and CDR2 are SGHNT and YYREEE (reference sequence). V was shortened by 2 bases and J by 0 bases, with 8 bases between the two germline ends. This CDR3 region has 14 residues. DNA for the CDR3: TGTGCCAGCAGCTTACAGGGCATGAACACTGAAGCTTTCTTT. Translating gives CASSLQGMNTEAFF.

V and J are TRBV6-1 and TRBJ1-1, with 8 bases lining up with TRBD1. The CDR3 length is 14 residues. Germline CDR1 MNHNS, CDR2 SASEGT. After removal of 4 bases from V and 1 base from J, the junction contained 2 bases not matched to a gene. The CDR3 loop reads CASSVQGANTEAFF. For the CDR3, the DNA is TGTGCCAGCAGTGTCCAGGGGGCGAACACTGAAGCTTTCTTT.

The rearrangement joins TRBV6-4 to TRBJ2-7, with TRBD2 matching 7 bases. V shed 4 bases and J 7 bases; nucleotides not matched to a gene: 16. The CDR3 loop spans 16 amino acids. The germline CDR1 and CDR2 sequences are MRHNA and SNTAGT. In nucleotides, the CDR3 is TGTGCCAGCAGTGTTGGCATGGGTGCGGGAGTAGAAGAGCAGTACTTC. Its protein is CASSVGMGAGVEEQYF.

J is TRBJ1-5 and V is TRBV6-1; D uncertain. Germline CDR1 and CDR2: MNHNS and SASEGT. CDR3 length equals 11 residues. V was clipped by 3 bases and J by 10 bases, with 7 bases between them. The CDR3 nucleotides are TGTGCCAGCAGTGACTGGGGACCCCAGCATTTT. This codes for CASSDWGPQHF.

This chain joins TRBV21-1 and TRBJ1-4; the DNA was not compared with TRBD1, the D call given in the table. TRBV21-1 is designated a pseudogene. This CDR3 region has 16 residues. DNA of the CDR3: TGTGCCAGCAGCAAAACAGGGTGTTGCAACTATGAAAAACTGTTTTTT. It encodes CASSKTGCCNYEKLFF.

The genes are TRBV5-1 and TRBJ2-3, with D possibly TRBD1 on 6 matching bases. This CDR3 region has 18 residues. V lost 1 base and J lost 2, with 20 bases in between. In germline, CDR1 is SGHRS, CDR2 YFSETQ. The CDR3 here is CASSLISVDRVFTDTQYF. The DNA of the CDR3 is TGCGCCAGCAGCTTGATTTCAGTGGACAGAGTTTTCACAGATACGCAGTATTTT.

The chain employs TRBV15 and TRBJ1-2; tentatively, D is TRBD1 (5 bases). Germline lookup yields CDR1 LNHNV and CDR2 YYDKDF (reference sequence). The CDR3 length is 12 residues. Trimming pared 5 bases from V and 7 bases from J, leaving 11 bases between. This CDR3 reads CATSASGSGYTF. The CDR3 bases are TGTGCCACCAGCGCGTCAGGGAGTGGCTACACCTTC.

CDR3 sequence reads: CAISELSGGPTGELFF. The CDR3 nucleotides are TGTGCCATCAGTGAGCTAAGCGGGGGCCCCACCGGGGAGCTGTTTTTT. The chain has TRBV10-3 and TRBJ2-2; 8 bases are shared with TRBD2. The V gene's germline CDR1 is ENHRY and CDR2 SYGVKD. V dropped 2 bases and J dropped 4; count of bases not matched to a gene: 6. The CDR3 runs to 16 residues.